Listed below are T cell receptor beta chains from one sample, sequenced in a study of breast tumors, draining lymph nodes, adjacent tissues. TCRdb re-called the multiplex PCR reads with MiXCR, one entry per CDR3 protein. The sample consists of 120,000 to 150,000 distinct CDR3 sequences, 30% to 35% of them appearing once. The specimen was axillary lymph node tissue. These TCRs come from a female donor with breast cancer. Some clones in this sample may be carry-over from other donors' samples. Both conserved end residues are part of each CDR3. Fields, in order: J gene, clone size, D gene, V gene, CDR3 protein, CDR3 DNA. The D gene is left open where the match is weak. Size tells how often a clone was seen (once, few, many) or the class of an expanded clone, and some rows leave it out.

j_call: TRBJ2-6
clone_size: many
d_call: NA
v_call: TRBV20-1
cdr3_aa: CSARSSGANVLTF
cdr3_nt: TGCAGTGCCAGGAGCTCTGGGGCCAACGTCCTGACTTTC

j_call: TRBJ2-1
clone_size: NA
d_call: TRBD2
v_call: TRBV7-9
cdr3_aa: CASSYSGGAREQFF
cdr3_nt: TGTGCCAGCAGCTATAGCGGGGGGGCTCGCGAGCAGTTCTTC

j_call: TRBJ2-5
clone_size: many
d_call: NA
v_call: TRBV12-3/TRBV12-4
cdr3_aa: CASSLTETQYF
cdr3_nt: TGTGCCAGCAGCTTAACAGAGACCCAGTACTTC

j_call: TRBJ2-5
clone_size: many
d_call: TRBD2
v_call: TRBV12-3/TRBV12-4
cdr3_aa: CASSPASGGHQETQYF
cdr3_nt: TGTGCCAGCTCCCCTGCCAGCGGGGGCCACCAAGAGACCCAGTACTTC

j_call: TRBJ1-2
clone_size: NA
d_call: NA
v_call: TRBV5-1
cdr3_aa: CASSPQGWEDGYTF
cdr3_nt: TGCGCCAGCAGCCCCCAGGGGTGGGAAGATGGCTACACCTTC

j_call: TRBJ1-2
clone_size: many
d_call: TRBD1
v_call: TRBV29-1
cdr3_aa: CSVQGAGGYTF
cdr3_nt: TGCAGCGTACAGGGGGCGGGGGGCTACACCTTC

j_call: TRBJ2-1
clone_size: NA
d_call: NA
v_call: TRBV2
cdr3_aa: CATFLGGPRYNEQFF
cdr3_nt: TGTGCTACCTTCCTTGGGGGACCCCGCTACAATGAGCAGTTCTTC

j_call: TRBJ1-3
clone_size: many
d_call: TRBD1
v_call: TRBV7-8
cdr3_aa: CASSLARTGGNTIYF
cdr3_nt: TGTGCCAGCAGCTTAGCCCGGACAGGGGGAAACACCATATATTTT

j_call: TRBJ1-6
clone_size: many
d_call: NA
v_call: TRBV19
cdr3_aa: CASSIDRGNSPLHF
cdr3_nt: TGTGCCAGTAGTATAGATCGGGGGAATTCACCCCTCCACTTT

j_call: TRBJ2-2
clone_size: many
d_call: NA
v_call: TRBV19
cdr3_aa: CASSPKTYRVMGTGELFF
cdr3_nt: TGTGCCAGTAGTCCCAAAACCTACAGGGTAATGGGCACCGGGGAGCTGTTTTTT

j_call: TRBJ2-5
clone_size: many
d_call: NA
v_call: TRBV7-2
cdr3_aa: CASSHPAAGVLREPQYF
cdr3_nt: TGTGCCAGCAGCCACCCTGCGGCGGGCGTTTTACGGGAGCCCCAGTACTTC

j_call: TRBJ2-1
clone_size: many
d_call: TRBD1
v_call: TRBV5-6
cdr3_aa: CASSYGTGYNEQFF
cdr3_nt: TGTGCCAGCAGCTATGGGACAGGGTACAATGAGCAGTTCTTC

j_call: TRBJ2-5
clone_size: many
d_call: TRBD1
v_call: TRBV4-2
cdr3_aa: CASSQDSRGRETQYF
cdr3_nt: TGTGCCAGCAGCCAAGATTCCAGGGGGCGAGAGACCCAGTACTTC

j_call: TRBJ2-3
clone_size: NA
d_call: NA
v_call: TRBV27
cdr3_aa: CASSHIAADTQYF
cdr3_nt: TGTGCCAGCAGTCATATAGCTGCAGATACGCAGTATTTT

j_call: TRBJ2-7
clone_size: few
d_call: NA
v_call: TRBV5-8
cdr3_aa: CASSLEGSDRTYEQYF
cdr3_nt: TGTGCCAGCAGCTTGGAGGGGTCAGACAGGACCTACGAGCAGTACTTC

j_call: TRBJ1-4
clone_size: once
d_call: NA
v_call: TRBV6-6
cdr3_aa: CVSSHSAGRADEKLFF
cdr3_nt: TGTGTCAGCAGTCACTCTGCAGGGAGGGCGGATGAAAAACTGTTTTTT

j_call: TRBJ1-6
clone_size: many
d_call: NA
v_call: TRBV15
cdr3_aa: CATSRDRQSSYNSPLHF
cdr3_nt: TGTGCCACCAGCAGAGATAGACAGAGCTCCTATAATTCACCCCTCCACTTT

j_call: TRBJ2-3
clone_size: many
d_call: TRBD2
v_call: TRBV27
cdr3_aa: CASSLLGLAGADTQYF
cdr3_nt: TGTGCCAGCAGTCTACTGGGACTAGCGGGGGCAGATACGCAGTATTTT

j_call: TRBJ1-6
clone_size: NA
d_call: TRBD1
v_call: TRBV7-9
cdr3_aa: CASSPGGNSPLHF
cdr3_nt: TGTGCCAGCAGCCCAGGGGGCAATTCACCCCTCCACTTT

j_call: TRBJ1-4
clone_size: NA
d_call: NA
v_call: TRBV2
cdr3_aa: CASNRDGPQELFF
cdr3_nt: TGTGCCAGCAACCGGGACGGACCTCAAGAACTGTTTTTT

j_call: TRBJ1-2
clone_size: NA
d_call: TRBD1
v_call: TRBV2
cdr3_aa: CASSVGQGREEGYTF
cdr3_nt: TGTGCCAGCAGTGTGGGACAGGGGCGCGAGGAAGGCTACACCTTC

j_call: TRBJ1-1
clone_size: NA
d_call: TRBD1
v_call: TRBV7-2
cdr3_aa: CASSSRDRGEAFF
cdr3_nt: TGTGCCAGCAGCTCTCGGGACAGGGGTGAAGCTTTCTTT

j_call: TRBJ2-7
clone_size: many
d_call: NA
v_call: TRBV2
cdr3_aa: CASMGAPPYEQYF
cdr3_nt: TGTGCCAGCATGGGTGCTCCCCCCTACGAGCAGTACTTC

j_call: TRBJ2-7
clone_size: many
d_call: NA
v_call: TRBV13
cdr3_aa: CASSLLGYEQYF
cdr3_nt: TGTGCCAGCAGCCTCCTGGGCTACGAGCAGTACTTC

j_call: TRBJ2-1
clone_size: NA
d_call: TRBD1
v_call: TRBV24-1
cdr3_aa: CAASDPGGRDNEQFF
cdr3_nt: TGTGCCGCCAGTGATCCAGGGGGCCGGGACAATGAGCAGTTCTTC

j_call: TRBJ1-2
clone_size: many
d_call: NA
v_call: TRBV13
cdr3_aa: CASSPIGFSGGYTF
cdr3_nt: TGTGCCAGCAGCCCCATAGGTTTTTCTGGTGGCTACACCTTC

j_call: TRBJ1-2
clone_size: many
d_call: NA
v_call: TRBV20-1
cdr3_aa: CSARPPGRMHYGYTF
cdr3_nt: TGCAGTGCTAGACCCCCAGGCAGGATGCACTATGGCTACACCTTC

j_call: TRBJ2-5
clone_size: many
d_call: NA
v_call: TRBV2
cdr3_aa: CASSESRGETQYF
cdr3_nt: TGTGCCAGCAGTGAAAGTAGGGGGGAGACCCAGTACTTC

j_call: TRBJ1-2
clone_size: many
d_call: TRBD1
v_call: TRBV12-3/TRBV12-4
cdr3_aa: CASRRTGGNYGYTF
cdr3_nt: TGTGCCAGCAGACGGACAGGGGGAAACTATGGCTACACCTTC

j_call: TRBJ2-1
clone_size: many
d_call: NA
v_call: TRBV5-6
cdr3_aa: CASSFLTGFYNEQFF
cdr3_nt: TGTGCCAGCAGCTTCCTTACGGGGTTCTACAATGAGCAGTTCTTC

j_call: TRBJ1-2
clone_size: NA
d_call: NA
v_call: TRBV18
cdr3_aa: CASSPIKGVYGYTF
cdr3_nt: TGTGCCAGCTCACCAATTAAGGGAGTGTACGGCTACACCTTC

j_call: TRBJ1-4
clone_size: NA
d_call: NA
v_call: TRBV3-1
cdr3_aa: CASSQDRCEKLFF
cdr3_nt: TGTGCCAGCAGCCAAGATCGGTGTGAAAAACTGTTTTTT

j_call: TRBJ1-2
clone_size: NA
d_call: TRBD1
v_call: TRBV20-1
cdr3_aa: CSARDREDANYGYTF
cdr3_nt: TGCAGTGCAAGGGACAGGGAGGACGCTAACTATGGCTACACCTTC

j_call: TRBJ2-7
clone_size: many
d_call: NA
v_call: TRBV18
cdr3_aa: CASSPTAYDYEQYF
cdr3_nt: TGTGCCAGCTCACCAACGGCATACGATTACGAGCAGTACTTC

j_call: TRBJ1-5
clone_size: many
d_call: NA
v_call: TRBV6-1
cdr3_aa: CASSEDYQPQHF
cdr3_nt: TGTGCCAGCAGTGAAGATTATCAGCCCCAGCATTTT

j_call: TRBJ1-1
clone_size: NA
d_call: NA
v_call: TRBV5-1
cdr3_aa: CASSLWITEAFF
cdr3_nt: TGCGCCAGCAGCTTGTGGATTACTGAAGCTTTCTTT

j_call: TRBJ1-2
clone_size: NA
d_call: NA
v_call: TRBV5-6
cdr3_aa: CASSRRLVRAGYTF
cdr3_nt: TGTGCCAGCAGCCGCAGACTGGTAAGGGCCGGCTACACCTTC

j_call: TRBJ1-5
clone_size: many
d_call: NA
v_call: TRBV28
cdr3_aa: CASNLTPVQPQHF
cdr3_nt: TGTGCCAGCAACCTGACCCCGGTGCAGCCCCAGCATTTT

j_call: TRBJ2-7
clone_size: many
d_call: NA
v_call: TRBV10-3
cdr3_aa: CAISETGGVRGEQYF
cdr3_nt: TGTGCCATCAGTGAGACCGGCGGGGTCCGCGGCGAGCAGTACTTC

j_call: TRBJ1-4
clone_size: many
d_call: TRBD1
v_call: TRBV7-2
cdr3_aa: CASSPGTVKGEKLFF
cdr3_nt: TGTGCCAGCAGCCCCGGGACAGTCAAGGGTGAAAAACTGTTTTTT

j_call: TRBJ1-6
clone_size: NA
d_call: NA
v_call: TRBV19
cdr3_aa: CASGEGAYNPPLHF
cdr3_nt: TGTGCCAGTGGTGAGGGAGCTTATAATCCACCCCTCCACTTT

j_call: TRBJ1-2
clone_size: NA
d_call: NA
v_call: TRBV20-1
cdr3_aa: CSAPPPGLSARVDGYTF
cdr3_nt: TGCAGTGCTCCGCCTCCGGGACTCTCAGCTCGGGTCGATGGCTACACCTTC

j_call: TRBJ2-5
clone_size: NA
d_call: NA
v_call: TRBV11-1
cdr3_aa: CASSPRGRETQYF
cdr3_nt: TGTGCCAGCAGCCCCAGGGGACGGGAGACCCAGTACTTC

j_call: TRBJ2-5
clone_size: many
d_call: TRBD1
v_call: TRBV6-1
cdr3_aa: CASSEGTGGGGETQYF
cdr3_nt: TGTGCCAGCAGTGAAGGGACAGGGGGCGGAGGGGAGACCCAGTACTTC

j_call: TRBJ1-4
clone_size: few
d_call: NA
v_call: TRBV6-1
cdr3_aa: CASTEGAWDEKLFF
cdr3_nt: TGTGCCAGCACGGAAGGGGCCTGGGATGAAAAACTGTTTTTT

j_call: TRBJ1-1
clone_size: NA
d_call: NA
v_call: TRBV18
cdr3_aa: CASSRGGDTEAFF
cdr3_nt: TGTGCCAGCTCACGCGGGGGGGACACTGAAGCTTTCTTT

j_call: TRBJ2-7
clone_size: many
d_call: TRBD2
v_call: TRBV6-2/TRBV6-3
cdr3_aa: CASRPSGGYEQYF
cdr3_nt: TGTGCCAGCAGGCCTAGCGGGGGATACGAGCAGTACTTC

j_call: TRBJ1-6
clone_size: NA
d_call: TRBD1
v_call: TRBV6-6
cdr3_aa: CASSRPGQGRGEPLHF
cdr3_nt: TGTGCCAGCAGTCGACCGGGACAGGGCAGAGGTGAACCCCTCCACTTT